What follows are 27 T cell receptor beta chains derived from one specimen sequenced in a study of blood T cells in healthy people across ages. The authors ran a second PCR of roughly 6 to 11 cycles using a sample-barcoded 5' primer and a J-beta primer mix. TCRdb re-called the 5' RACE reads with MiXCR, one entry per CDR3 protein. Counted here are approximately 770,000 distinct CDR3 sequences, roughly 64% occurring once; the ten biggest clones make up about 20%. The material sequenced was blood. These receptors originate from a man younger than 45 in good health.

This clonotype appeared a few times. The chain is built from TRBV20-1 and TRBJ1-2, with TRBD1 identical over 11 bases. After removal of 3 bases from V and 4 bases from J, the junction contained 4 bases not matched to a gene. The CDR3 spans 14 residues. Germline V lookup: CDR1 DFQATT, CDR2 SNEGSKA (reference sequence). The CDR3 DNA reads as TGCAGTGCTAGGGCCGGGACAGGGGGCTATGGCTACACCTTC. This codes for CSARAGTGGYGYTF.

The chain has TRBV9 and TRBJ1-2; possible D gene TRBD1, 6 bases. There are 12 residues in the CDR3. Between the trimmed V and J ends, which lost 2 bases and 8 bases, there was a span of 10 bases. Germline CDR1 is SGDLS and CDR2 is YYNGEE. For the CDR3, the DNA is TGTGCCAGCAGCGTCAACAGGGAGGGCTACACCTTC. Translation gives CASSVNREGYTF.

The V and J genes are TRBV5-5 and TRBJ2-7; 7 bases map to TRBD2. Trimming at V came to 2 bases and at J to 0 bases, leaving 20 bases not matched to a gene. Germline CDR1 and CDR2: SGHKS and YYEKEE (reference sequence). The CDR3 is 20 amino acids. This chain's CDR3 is CASSFSPGGVGALSSYEQYF. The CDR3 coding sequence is TGTGCCAGCAGCTTTTCCCCGGGGGGAGTCGGGGCCTTAAGCTCCTACGAGCAGTACTTC.

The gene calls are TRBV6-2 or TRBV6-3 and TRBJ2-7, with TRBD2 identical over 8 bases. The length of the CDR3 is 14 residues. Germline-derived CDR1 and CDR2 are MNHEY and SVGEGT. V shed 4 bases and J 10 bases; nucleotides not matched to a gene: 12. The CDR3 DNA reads TGTGCCAGCAGTTTCGGAGCGGGAGTGGGAACCCAGTACTTC. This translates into CASSFGAGVGTQYF.

CDR3 in DNA: TGTGCCAGCAGCCCGGGCCGTATTATAGGTCAGCCCCAGCATTTT. It translates to CASSPGRIIGQPQHF. The chain recombines TRBV12-3 or TRBV12-4 with TRBJ1-5, with no clear D. V lost 6 bases and J lost 6, with 18 bases in between. The CDR3 totals 15 residues.

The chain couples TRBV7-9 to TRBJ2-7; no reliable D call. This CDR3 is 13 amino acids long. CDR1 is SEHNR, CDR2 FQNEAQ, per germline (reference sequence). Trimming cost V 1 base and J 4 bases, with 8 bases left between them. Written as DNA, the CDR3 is TGTGCCAGCAGCTTAGTGCAGGCTTACGAGCAGTACTTC. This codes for CASSLVQAYEQYF.

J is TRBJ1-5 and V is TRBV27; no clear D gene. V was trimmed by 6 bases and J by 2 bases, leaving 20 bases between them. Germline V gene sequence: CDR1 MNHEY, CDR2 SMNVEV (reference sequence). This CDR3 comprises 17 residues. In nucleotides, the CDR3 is TGTGCCAGCAGACGGGTAGGACCCAACGGGGGCAATCAGCCCCAGCATTTT. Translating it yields CASRRVGPNGGNQPQHF.

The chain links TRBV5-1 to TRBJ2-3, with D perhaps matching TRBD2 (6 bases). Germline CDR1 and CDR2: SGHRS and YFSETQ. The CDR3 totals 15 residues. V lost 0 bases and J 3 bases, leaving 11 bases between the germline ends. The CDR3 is CASSLAGEVTDTQYF. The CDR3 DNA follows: TGCGCCAGCAGCTTGGCCGGGGAGGTTACAGATACGCAGTATTTT.

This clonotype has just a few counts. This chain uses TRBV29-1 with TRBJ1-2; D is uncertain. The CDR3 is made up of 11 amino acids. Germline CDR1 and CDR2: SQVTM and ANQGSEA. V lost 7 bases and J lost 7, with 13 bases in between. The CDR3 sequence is CSDGSHGGYTF. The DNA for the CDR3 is TGCAGCGACGGAAGCCATGGTGGCTACACCTTC.

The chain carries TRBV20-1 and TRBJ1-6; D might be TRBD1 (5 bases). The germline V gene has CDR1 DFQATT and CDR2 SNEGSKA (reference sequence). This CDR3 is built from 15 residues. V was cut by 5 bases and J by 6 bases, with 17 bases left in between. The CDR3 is CSAPLGRGINSPLHF. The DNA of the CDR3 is TGCAGTGCTCCACTGGGCCGGGGGATTAATTCACCCCTCCACTTT.

The CDR3 is CASRWTANYGYTF. Here the CDR3 DNA reads TGTGCCAGCAGGTGGACAGCGAACTATGGCTACACCTTC. The chain links TRBV12-3 or TRBV12-4 to TRBJ1-2; perhaps TRBD1 as D (6 bases). The V end was cut by 6 bases, the J end by 2 bases, with 10 bases between. This CDR3 is 13 amino acids long.

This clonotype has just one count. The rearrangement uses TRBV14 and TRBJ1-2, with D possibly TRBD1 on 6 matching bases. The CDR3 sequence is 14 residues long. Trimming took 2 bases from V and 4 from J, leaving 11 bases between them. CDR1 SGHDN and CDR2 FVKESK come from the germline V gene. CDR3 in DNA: TGTGCCAGCAGCCAATACCGGGGGCCCTATGGCTACACCTTC. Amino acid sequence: CASSQYRGPYGYTF.

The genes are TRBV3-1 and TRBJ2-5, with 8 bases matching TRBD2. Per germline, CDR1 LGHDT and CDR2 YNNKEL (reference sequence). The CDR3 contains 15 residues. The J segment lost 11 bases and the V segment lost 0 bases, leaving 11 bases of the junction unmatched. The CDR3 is CASSQDASGSGEQYF. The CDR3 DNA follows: TGTGCCAGCAGCCAAGATGCCAGCGGGAGTGGAGAGCAGTACTTC.

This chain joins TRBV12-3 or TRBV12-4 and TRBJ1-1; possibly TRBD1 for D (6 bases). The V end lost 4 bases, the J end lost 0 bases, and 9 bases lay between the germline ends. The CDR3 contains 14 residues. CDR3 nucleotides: TGTGCCAGCAGTTACAGGGAGGTGAACACTGAAGCTTTCTTT. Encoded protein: CASSYREVNTEAFF.

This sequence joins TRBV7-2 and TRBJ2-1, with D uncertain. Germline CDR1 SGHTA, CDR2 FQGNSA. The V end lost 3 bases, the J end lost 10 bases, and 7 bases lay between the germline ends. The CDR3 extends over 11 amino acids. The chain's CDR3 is CASSFAPEQFF. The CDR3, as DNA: TGTGCCAGCAGCTTTGCGCCGGAGCAGTTCTTC.

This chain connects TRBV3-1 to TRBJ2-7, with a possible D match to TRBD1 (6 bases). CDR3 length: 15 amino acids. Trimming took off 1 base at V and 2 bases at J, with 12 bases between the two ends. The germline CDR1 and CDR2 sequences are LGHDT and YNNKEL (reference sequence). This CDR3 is CASSQVPQGPYEQYF. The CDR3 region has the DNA TGTGCCAGCAGCCAAGTACCACAGGGTCCCTACGAGCAGTACTTC.

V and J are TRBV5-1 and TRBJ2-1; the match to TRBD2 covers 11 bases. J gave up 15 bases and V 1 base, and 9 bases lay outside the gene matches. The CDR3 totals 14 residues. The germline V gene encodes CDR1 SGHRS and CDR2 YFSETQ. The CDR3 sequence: CASSLTSGGPIAFF. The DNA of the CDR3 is TGCGCCAGCAGCTTGACTAGCGGGGGCCCCATTGCGTTCTTC.

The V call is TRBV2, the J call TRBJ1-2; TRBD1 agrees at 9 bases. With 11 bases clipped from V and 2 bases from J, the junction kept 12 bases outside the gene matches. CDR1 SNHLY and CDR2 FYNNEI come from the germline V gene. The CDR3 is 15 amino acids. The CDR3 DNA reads TGTGCCGCCTGGTCTACCGGGACAGGGAACTATGGCTACACCTTC. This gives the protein CAAWSTGTGNYGYTF.

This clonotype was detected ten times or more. Here the CDR3 DNA reads TGCAGTGCTATGAGGACAGGCTCCTACTACGAGCAGTACTTC. It codes for CSAMRTGSYYEQYF. The chain recombines TRBV20-1 with TRBJ2-7; 7 bases fit TRBD1. The germline V gene encodes CDR1 DFQATT and CDR2 SNEGSKA (reference sequence). V lost 4 bases, J lost 3 bases, and 9 bases stayed unmatched. The CDR3 has 14 amino acids.

This chain's CDR3 is CASSLGLRNGYTF. CDR3 nucleotide sequence: TGCGCCAGCAGCTTAGGACTAAGAAACGGCTACACCTTC. The chain uses TRBV5-1 and TRBJ1-2; D call uncertain. CDR3 length equals 13 residues. V lost 2 bases and J lost 8, with 13 bases in between. Germline assignment: CDR1 SGHRS and CDR2 YFSETQ.

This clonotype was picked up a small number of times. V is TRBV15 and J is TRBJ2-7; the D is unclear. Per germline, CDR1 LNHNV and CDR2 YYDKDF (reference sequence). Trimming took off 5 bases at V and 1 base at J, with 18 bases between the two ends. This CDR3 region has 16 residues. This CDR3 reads CATSPSMADLSYEQYF. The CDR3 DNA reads TGTGCCACCAGCCCGTCAATGGCAGACCTTTCCTACGAGCAGTACTTC.

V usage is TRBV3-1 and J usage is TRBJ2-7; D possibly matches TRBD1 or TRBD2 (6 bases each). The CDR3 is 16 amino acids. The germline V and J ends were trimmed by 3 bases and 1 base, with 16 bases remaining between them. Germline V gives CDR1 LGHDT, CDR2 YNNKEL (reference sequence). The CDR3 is CASSQALGGLSYEQYF. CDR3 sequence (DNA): TGTGCCAGCAGCCAGGCCTTGGGGGGCCTATCCTACGAGCAGTACTTC.

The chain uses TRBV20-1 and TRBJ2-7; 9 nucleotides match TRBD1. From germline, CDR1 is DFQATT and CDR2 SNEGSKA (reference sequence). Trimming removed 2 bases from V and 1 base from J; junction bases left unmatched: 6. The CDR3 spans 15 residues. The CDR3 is CSARPGGTGSYEQYF. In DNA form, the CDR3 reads TGCAGTGCTAGACCCGGCGGGACAGGGTCCTACGAGCAGTACTTC.

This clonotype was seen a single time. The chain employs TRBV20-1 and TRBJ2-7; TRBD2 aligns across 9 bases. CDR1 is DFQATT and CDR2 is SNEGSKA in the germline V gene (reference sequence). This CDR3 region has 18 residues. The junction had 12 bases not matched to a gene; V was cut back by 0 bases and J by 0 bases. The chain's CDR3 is CSAREVAGALISSYEQYF. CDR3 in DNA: TGCAGTGCTAGAGAGGTAGCGGGAGCCCTAATTTCCTCCTACGAGCAGTACTTC.

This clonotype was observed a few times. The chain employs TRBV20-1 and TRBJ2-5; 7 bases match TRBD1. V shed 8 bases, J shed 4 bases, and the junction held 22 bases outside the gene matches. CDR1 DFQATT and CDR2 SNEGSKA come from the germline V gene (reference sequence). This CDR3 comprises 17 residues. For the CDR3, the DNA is TGCAGTCAAATTGGCACAGGGGTCTCTGGAGTGCGAGAGACCCAGTACTTC. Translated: CSQIGTGVSGVRETQYF.

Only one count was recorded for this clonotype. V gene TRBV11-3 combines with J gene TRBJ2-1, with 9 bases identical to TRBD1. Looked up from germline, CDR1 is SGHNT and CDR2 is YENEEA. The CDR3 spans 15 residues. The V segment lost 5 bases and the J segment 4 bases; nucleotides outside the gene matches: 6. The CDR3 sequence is CASSREQGAYNEQFF. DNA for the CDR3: TGTGCCAGCAGCCGAGAACAGGGGGCATACAATGAGCAGTTCTTC.

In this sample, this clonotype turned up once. CDR3 loop: CASIVDTEAFF. CDR3 DNA sequence: TGTGCCAGCATCGTAGACACTGAAGCTTTCTTT. The J gene is TRBJ1-1, the V gene TRBV6-6; no firm D call. Trimming removed 7 bases from V and 3 bases from J, with 6 bases in between. Germline-derived CDR1 and CDR2 are MNHNY and SVGAGI (reference sequence). The CDR3 covers 11 residues.